The TCR beta chain under discussion was sequenced for a study of blood T cell repertoires in COVID-19. Study-level information: Collection of acute and convalescent COVID-19 samples took place in the United States, Italy and Spain.

As processed by the authors: Amplification from reference gene primers served as the basis for estimated nucleated cell counts. Sequencing used immunoSEQ multiplex PCR; TCRdb keeps in-frame clones, though not all of them. Clonal size and the V and J genes are those of that table, whereas D and trimming came from the DNA. The table lists under 80,000 clones, roughly 92% of them singletons. CDR3 length: 14 amino acids. V gave up 5 bases and J gave up 10 bases; unmatched junction bases: 8. CDR1 and CDR2 (germline): SGHAT, FQNNGV. The chain combines TRBV11-2 with TRBJ1-6; 7 bases are shared with TRBD1. Sequenced: peripheral blood. This sequence was found in a human donor in a cohort sampled during active COVID-19. The CDR3 spells CASSLTGDESPLHF. The DNA for the CDR3 is TGTGCCAGCAGCCTCACAGGGGACGAATCACCCCTCCACTTT.